A selection of T cell receptor beta chains follows, all from one sample in a study of blood T cell repertoires in COVID-19. Data came from immunoSEQ multiplex PCR; TCRdb stores just in-frame clones and leaves some out. Of around 20,000 clones detected, more than 75% appear once; the ten largest clones hold around 29%. Sequenced: peripheral blood. All receptors derive from a human donor with active COVID-19. The donor label of this sample is uncertain. Both conserved end residues are part of each CDR3. D genes are given only for firm matches. Clone size appears in some rows only: once, few, many, or a class for an expanded clone.

>NA|TRBV13|NA|TRBJ2-1|19
TGTGCCAGCAGCTCAATAGGGGGTCCAGTGGGCACTACCTACAATGAGCAGTTCTTC
CASSSIGGPVGTTYNEQFF
>NA|TRBV19|NA|TRBJ2-2|15
TGTGCCAGTGAGGGGGAGGGGCCCCGCACCGGGGAGCTGTTTTTT
CASEGEGPRTGELFF
>TRBD1|TRBV7-2|NA|TRBJ1-6|15
TGTGCCAGCAGCTTAGGTCCGGGACAGAATTCACCCCTCCACTTT
CASSLGPGQNSPLHF
>TRBD2|TRBV5-1|once|TRBJ2-7|14
TGCGCCAGCAGCTTAGCGACTAGCAGCGACGAGCAGTACTTC
CASSLATSSDEQYF
>TRBD2|TRBV5-4|once|TRBJ2-2|18
TGTGCCAGCAGCTTGTACACTGCTAGCGGGAGGGCCTACGGGGAGCTGTTTTTT
CASSLYTASGRAYGELFF
>NA|TRBV7-9|NA|TRBJ1-6|11
TGTGCCAGCAGCTTATCGGGACCCCTCCACTTT
CASSLSGPLHF
>TRBD2|TRBV25-1|NA|TRBJ2-3|18
TGTGCCAGCAGCTACGGGACTAGCGGGAGAGGAGGCACAGATACGCAGTATTTT
CASSYGTSGRGGTDTQYF
>TRBD1|TRBV19|NA|TRBJ1-4|15
TGTGCCAGTAGCACGATGGGACAGGGGGTAGAAAAACTGTTTTTT
CASSTMGQGVEKLFF
>NA|TRBV5-1|NA|TRBJ2-3|15
TGCGCCAGCAGTTCGGGGACATTTAGCACAGATACGCAGTATTTT
CASSSGTFSTDTQYF
>TRBD2|TRBV27|NA|TRBJ2-7|16
TGTGCCAGCAGACCTTCCGGGACTAGCGCCTTCTACGAGCAGTACTTC
CASRPSGTSAFYEQYF
>TRBD1|TRBV5-8|NA|TRBJ2-2|16
TGTGCCAGCAGCTTTAACAGGGGGTTGAACACCGGGGAGCTGTTTTTT
CASSFNRGLNTGELFF
>NA|TRBV18|NA|TRBJ1-5|14
TGTGCCAGCTCTTCCGCAGGGAACAATCAGCCCCAGCATTTT
CASSSAGNNQPQHF
>TRBD1|TRBV5-4|NA|TRBJ2-2|15
TGTGCCAGCAGCATAAGTGGGACAGTCACCGGGGAGCTGTTTTTT
CASSISGTVTGELFF
>TRBD2|TRBV12-5|NA|TRBJ2-7|16
TGTGCTAGTGGTTTCACCTCAGCGGGGGACTTCTACGAGCAGTACTTC
CASGFTSAGDFYEQYF
>TRBD2|TRBV11-2|NA|TRBJ2-3|17
TGTGCCAGCAGCTTAGGTGGGACTAGCGGGAGTGGAGATACGCAGTATTTT
CASSLGGTSGSGDTQYF
>NA|TRBV15|NA|TRBJ2-3|14
TGTGCCACCAGCAGAGATAACGGGATTGACACGCAGTATTTT
CATSRDNGIDTQYF
>TRBD1|TRBV3-1/TRBV3-2|NA|TRBJ1-4|13
TGTGCCAGCAGCCAAGCAGGGGGCGAAAAACTGTTTTTT
CASSQAGGEKLFF
>NA|TRBV7-9|NA|TRBJ2-3|15
TGTGCCAGCAGCTTACTGGTGGCGGGCACAGATACGCAGTATTTT
CASSLLVAGTDTQYF
>NA|TRBV24-1|NA|TRBJ1-1|15
TGTGCCACCAGTGAGCGGGAGTACCCGAACACTGAAGCTTTCTTT
CATSEREYPNTEAFF
>TRBD1|TRBV14|NA|TRBJ1-4|14
TGTGCCAGCAATAAGGGGGCCGCTAATGAAAAACTGTTTTTT
CASNKGAANEKLFF
>NA|TRBV6-5|NA|TRBJ2-2|15
TGTGCCAGCAGTTACGCGGCTAGCGAGATCGGGGAGCTGTTTTTT
CASSYAASEIGELFF
>NA|TRBV7-2|few|TRBJ2-7|14
TGTGCCAGCAGCTTAGATGTCTGGGCCAGCGAGCAGTACTTC
CASSLDVWASEQYF
>TRBD2|TRBV13|NA|TRBJ2-1|16
TGTGCCAGCAGCTTGCTCGGGACTAGCGGGAGAGGTGAGCAGTTCTTC
CASSLLGTSGRGEQFF
>NA|TRBV11-3|NA|TRBJ2-5|12
TGTGCCAGCAGCTTCTTCCAAGAGACCCAGTACTTC
CASSFFQETQYF
>TRBD2|TRBV5-6|NA|TRBJ2-7|15
TGTGCCAGCAGCTTGGTGCCTAGCGGGGCCTACGAGCAGTACTTC
CASSLVPSGAYEQYF
>TRBD1|TRBV10-1|NA|TRBJ2-5|15
TGCGCCAGCAGTGAGTCGGCCAGGGGGTTCGAGACCCAGTACTTC
CASSESARGFETQYF
>NA|TRBV5-1|NA|TRBJ1-2|15
TGCGCCAGCAGCTTGGATGGGCAGGGCGGGGACGGCTACACCTTC
CASSLDGQGGDGYTF
>NA|TRBV11-3|NA|TRBJ2-1|12
TGTGCCAGCAGCGCAGTGGGAGCAGAGCAGTTCTTC
CASSAVGAEQFF
>NA|TRBV19|NA|TRBJ1-4|16
TGTGCCAGTAGTGCCCAACAGGGTGCAACTAATGAAAAACTGTTTTTT
CASSAQQGATNEKLFF
>NA|TRBV19|NA|TRBJ1-2|14
TGTGCCAGTAGTAGAGATTCTGGGACATACGGCTACACCTTC
CASSRDSGTYGYTF
>TRBD1|TRBV10-1|NA|TRBJ1-1|15
TGCGCCAGCAGTGAACAACAGGGGACGAACACTGAAGCTTTCTTT
CASSEQQGTNTEAFF
>TRBD1|TRBV7-2|NA|TRBJ2-7|17
TGTGCCAGCAGCTGGGGCCCACCGGGACAGGGAATTAGCTTGCAGTACTTC
CASSWGPPGQGISLQYF
>TRBD1|TRBV19|NA|TRBJ1-2|18
TGTGCCAGTAGTATGAAGGGGACAGTTCCTTTTTTCGCCTATGGCTACACCTTC
CASSMKGTVPFFAYGYTF
>NA|TRBV7-3|NA|TRBJ2-5|13
TGTGCCAGCAGCTTAGGGCCCGTAGAGACCCAGTACTTC
CASSLGPVETQYF
>NA|TRBV7-9|NA|TRBJ2-7|14
TGTGCCAGCAGCTTAGGGTCCGTGGGGGAGGCTCTATACTTC
CASSLGSVGEALYF
>NA|TRBV29-1|NA|TRBJ2-3|13
TGCAGCGTTTCAAGCCTCGGCACAGATACGCAGTATTTT
CSVSSLGTDTQYF
>NA|TRBV30|NA|TRBJ2-7|12
TGTGCCTTCCGAAGCTCCTCCTACGAGCAGTACTTC
CAFRSSSYEQYF